Presented here are 28 T cell receptor beta chains from one specimen sequenced in a study of T-cell memory formation after mild COVID-19. TCRdb used MiXCR to reprocess the 5' RACE reads, holding one entry per CDR3 protein. The repertoire holds some 210,000 distinct CDR3 sequences, with roughly 18% as singletons. The specimen sequenced was PBMCs or a T cell subset sorted from them (not recorded which). The source of these receptors is an adult woman who had mild COVID-19 (a few samples of this study predate the infection). Cell type and time point are not known.

This clonotype was counted a few times. The V call is TRBV19, the J call TRBJ1-1; D is perhaps TRBD1 (5 bases). This CDR3 spans 15 amino acids. Trimming removed 5 bases from V and 5 bases from J, with 18 bases in between. In germline, CDR1 is LNHDA, CDR2 SQIVND (reference sequence). The CDR3 nucleotides are TGTGCCAGTAGTCCTAGCAGGGATAGGTGGACTGAAGCTTTCTTT. Protein product: CASSPSRDRWTEAFF. Filled out from reference TRBV19 and TRBJ1-1, the complete variable domain reads DGGITQSPKYLFRKEGQNVTLSCEQNLNHDAMYWYRQDPGQGLRLIYYSQIVNDFQKGDIAEGYSVSREKKESFPLTVTSAQKNPTAFYLCASSPSRDRWTEAFFGQGTRLTVV.

This chain uses TRBV7-3 with TRBJ2-3; D is unresolved. CDR3 length: 13 amino acids. V lost 5 bases and J lost 2, with 8 bases in between. From germline, CDR1 is SGHTA and CDR2 FQGTGA. CDR3 sequence: CASSPRHTDTQYF. Here the CDR3 DNA reads TGTGCCAGCAGCCCCCGCCACACAGATACGCAGTATTTT.

The chain carries TRBV12-3 or TRBV12-4 and TRBJ2-2; weak D call: TRBD1 (6 bases). Trimming cost V 5 bases and J 5 bases, with 12 bases left between them. The CDR3 sequence is 14 residues long. The CDR3 DNA sequence: TGTGCCAGCAGTCGTCGACAGGAAACCGGGGAGCTGTTTTTT. It codes for CASSRRQETGELFF.

This clonotype was seen a handful of times. The chain employs TRBV20-1 and TRBJ2-3; TRBD2 agrees at 10 bases. CDR3 size: 13 residues. Trimming took 8 bases from V and 3 from J; bases not matched to a gene: 5. Germline CDR1 reads DFQATT; CDR2 reads SNEGSKA (reference sequence). CDR3 sequence (DNA): TGCAGTCAAGGACTAGCGGTAACAGATACGCAGTATTTT. Amino acids: CSQGLAVTDTQYF.

A few counts support this clonotype. The gene calls are TRBV7-4 and TRBJ1-5; D call uncertain. Germline values: CDR1 SGHVT, CDR2 SQSDAQ. Deletions cut 4 bases from V and 0 bases from J, with 22 bases between. CDR3 length: 19 amino acids. CDR3 nucleotide sequence: TGTGCCAGCAGCTCCCCGGCTAGGGATTATAAGTTTAGCAATCAGCCCCAGCATTTT. Amino acid sequence: CASSSPARDYKFSNQPQHF.

The chain uses TRBV20-1 and TRBJ2-1; 10 positions agree with TRBD2. V trimming: 1 base; J trimming: 0 bases; junction bases outside the gene matches: 3. From germline, CDR1 is DFQATT and CDR2 SNEGSKA (reference sequence). This CDR3 region has 16 residues. CDR3 sequence: CSARGSGGSSYNEQFF. DNA for the CDR3: TGCAGTGCTAGAGGTAGCGGGGGGAGCTCCTACAATGAGCAGTTCTTC.

This clonotype was seen a handful of times. It is likely a read error, because the conserved phenylalanine at the end of the CDR3 is missing. The DNA is left out, because the CDR3 cannot be placed on it with certainty; the CDR3 is given as TCRdb lists it. The gene calls are TRBV10-3 and TRBJ2-1; the DNA was not used to check the table's D call, TRBD2. The CDR3 length is 14 residues, termini included. Looked up from germline, CDR1 is ENHRY and CDR2 is SYGVKD. CDR3 sequence reads: CAISESGKRGSCSL.

J is TRBJ1-1 and V is TRBV20-1, with a tentative D call TRBD1 (6 bases). The length of the CDR3 is 12 residues. The ends were cut back, 0 bases at V and 7 bases at J, with 9 bases in the middle. Looked up from germline, CDR1 is DFQATT and CDR2 is SNEGSKA (reference sequence). In nucleotides, the CDR3 is TGCAGTGCTAGAGAGGGAGGGGGTGAAGCTTTCTTT. Its translation: CSAREGGGEAFF.

The chain couples TRBV12-3 or TRBV12-4 to TRBJ2-2, with a tentative D call TRBD1 (6 bases). The V and J ends lost 6 bases and 0 bases respectively, with 11 bases between them. CDR3 size: 15 residues. The CDR3 coding sequence is TGTGCCAGCAGACGCCGGGACACGAACACCGGGGAGCTGTTTTTT. Its protein is CASRRRDTNTGELFF.

The chain recombines TRBV6-5 with TRBJ2-7; D possibly corresponds to TRBD2 (6 bases). There are 14 residues in the CDR3. Germline V CDR1 and CDR2: MNHEY, SVGAGI. The germline V and J ends were trimmed by 6 bases and 0 bases, with 12 bases remaining between them. CDR3 in DNA: TGTGCCAGCAGCCGCGGGGAGAGCTCCTACGAGCAGTACTTC. The encoded protein is CASSRGESSYEQYF.

This clonotype has a handful of counts. V is TRBV21-1 and J is TRBJ2-2; the table's D call, TRBD1, has no DNA check behind it. TRBV21-1 has pseudogene status. CDR3 length: 15 residues. The DNA of the CDR3 is TGTGCCAGCAGCAAAGCTAGGGGTAACACCGGGGAGCTGTTTTTT. It translates to CASSKARGNTGELFF.

V is TRBV12-3 or TRBV12-4 and J is TRBJ1-5; D is unresolved. This CDR3 has 13 amino acids. The V gene lost 5 bases and the J gene lost 3 bases, with 8 bases spanning the gap. The DNA for the CDR3 is TGTGCCAGCAGTCTAACCTACAATCAGCCCCAGCATTTT. This codes for CASSLTYNQPQHF.

The chain uses TRBV28 and TRBJ1-6, with 10 bases that match TRBD1. There are 15 residues in the CDR3. The germline V gene encodes CDR1 MDHEN and CDR2 SYDVKM. The V and J ends lost 5 bases and 7 bases, in that order; junction bases with no gene match: 5. The CDR3, as DNA: TGTGCCAGCAGTCCCGGGACAGGGGTGAATTCACCCCTCCACTTT. Its protein is CASSPGTGVNSPLHF.

A few counts support this clonotype. The chain joins TRBV7-2 to TRBJ2-2; TRBD2 aligns across 7 bases. The CDR3 spans 15 residues. Trimming took 1 base from V and 6 from J; bases not matched to a gene: 5. Germline assignment: CDR1 SGHTA and CDR2 FQGNSA. The CDR3 loop is CASSLEGLPPGELFF. Written as DNA, the CDR3 is TGTGCCAGCAGCTTAGAGGGACTACCCCCCGGGGAGCTGTTTTTT.

The rearrangement uses TRBV7-6 and TRBJ2-2; D possibly matches TRBD1 or TRBD2 (6 bases each). Per germline, CDR1 SGHVS and CDR2 FNYEAQ. The CDR3 extends over 15 amino acids. V dropped 5 bases and J dropped 6 bases, with 16 bases sitting between them. The DNA for the CDR3 is TGTGCCAGCAGCGCCCGGGGGCCGGGGGCCGGGGAGCTGTTTTTT. It yields the protein CASSARGPGAGELFF.

This clonotype was counted between two and nine times. The chain uses TRBV12-3 or TRBV12-4 and TRBJ1-1, with unresolved D. Trimming removed 2 bases at V and 0 bases at J, with 7 bases between. CDR3 size: 14 residues. DNA of the CDR3: TGTGCCAGCAGTTTATCGGCAGTGAACACTGAAGCTTTCTTT. Residues: CASSLSAVNTEAFF.

The V call is TRBV2, the J call TRBJ1-1; 7 bases map to TRBD1. Looked up from germline, CDR1 is SNHLY and CDR2 is FYNNEI. There are 13 residues in the CDR3. The J segment lost 4 bases and the V segment lost 6 bases, leaving 5 bases of the junction unmatched. CDR3 region: CASRIGTATEAFF. The CDR3 DNA sequence: TGTGCCAGCAGGATTGGGACAGCCACTGAAGCTTTCTTT.

The rearrangement joins TRBV7-3 to TRBJ2-5; 7 nucleotides agree with TRBD1. Per germline, CDR1 SGHTA and CDR2 FQGTGA. This CDR3 has 13 amino acids. V shed 4 bases, J shed 6 bases, and the junction held 5 bases outside the gene matches. The CDR3 coding sequence is TGTGCCAGCAGCTCGCGACAGGGCCAGACCCAGTACTTC. It specifies CASSSRQGQTQYF.

The V call is TRBV7-8, the J call TRBJ2-7; 8 bases agree with TRBD2. CDR1 is SGHVS, CDR2 FQNEAQ, per germline. The J segment lost 3 bases and the V segment lost 1 base, leaving 8 bases of the junction unmatched. The CDR3 runs to 16 residues. In nucleotides, the CDR3 is TGTGCCAGCAGCTTAGAGGCGGGACTAGGGGTCTACGAGCAGTACTTC. This gives the protein CASSLEAGLGVYEQYF.

This clonotype appeared a few times. The chain links TRBV12-3 or TRBV12-4 to TRBJ2-2, with D possibly TRBD2 on 5 matching bases. V lost 6 bases and J lost 8, with 10 bases in between. The CDR3 spans 12 residues. The CDR3 bases are TGTGCCAGCAGGGACGGGGAAGGGGAGCTGTTTTTT. This codes for CASRDGEGELFF.

This clonotype was observed a handful of times. CDR3 nucleotides: TGTGCCAGCAGTGAATCCCGCACAGCTACCTACAATGAGCAGTTCTTC. Amino acids: CASSESRTATYNEQFF. The chain joins TRBV25-1 to TRBJ2-1; D is uncertain. From germline, CDR1 is MGHDK and CDR2 SYGVNS. Trimming took 1 base from V and 2 from J, leaving 12 bases between them. The CDR3 runs to 16 residues. The full variable domain, rest sourced from reference TRBV25-1 and TRBJ2-1, is EADIYQTPRYLVIGTGKKITLECSQTMGHDKMYWYQQDPGMELHLIHYSYGVNSTEKGDLSSESTVSRIRTEHFPLTLESARPSHTSQYLCASSESRTATYNEQFFGPGTRLTVL.

This rearrangement joins TRBV11-1 to TRBJ2-3; tentative D call: TRBD2 (5 bases). With 0 bases removed from V and 0 bases from J, the gap between germline ends came to 7 bases. Germline-derived CDR1 and CDR2 are SGHAT and FQDESV (reference sequence). This CDR3 comprises 15 residues. This chain's CDR3 is CASSLAGESTDTQYF. DNA of the CDR3: TGTGCCAGCAGCTTAGCGGGAGAAAGCACAGATACGCAGTATTTT.

This chain connects TRBV2 to TRBJ2-3; 7 bases map to TRBD1. Germline V lookup: CDR1 SNHLY, CDR2 FYNNEI. The junction had 5 bases not matched to a gene; V was cut back by 4 bases and J by 1 base. CDR3 length equals 15 residues. The CDR3 region is CASSVLQGGTDTQYF. The CDR3, as DNA: TGTGCCAGCAGTGTTCTTCAGGGGGGCACAGATACGCAGTATTTT. Full variable domain (outside the CDR3, taken from reference TRBV2 and TRBJ2-3): EPEVTQTPSHQVTQMGQEVILRCVPISNHLYFYWYRQILGQKVEFLVSFYNNEISEKSEIFDDQFSVERPDGSNFTLKIRSTKLEDSAMYFCASSVLQGGTDTQYFGPGTRLTVL.

V gene TRBV11-3 combines with J gene TRBJ2-7; possibly TRBD2 for D (5 bases). The CDR3 covers 13 residues. Germline loops: CDR1 SGHNT, CDR2 YENEEA. The V and J ends lost 5 bases and 4 bases respectively, with 12 bases between them. Here the CDR3 DNA reads TGTGCCAGCAGCCCGGTGGGCGGGTACGAGCAGTACTTC. Protein: CASSPVGGYEQYF.

The rearrangement links TRBV12-3 or TRBV12-4 to TRBJ1-3; D uncertain. This CDR3 is 16 amino acids long. V dropped 7 bases and J dropped 0 bases, with 16 bases sitting between them. CDR3 nucleotide sequence: TGTGCCAGCACCTTGGACGCTGGGGTCTCTGGAAACACCATATATTTT. Translated, it gives CASTLDAGVSGNTIYF.

In this sample, this clonotype turned up a few times. The J gene is TRBJ1-1, the V gene TRBV12-3 or TRBV12-4; a weak D match, TRBD1 (5 bases). The V end was cut by 8 bases, the J end by 2 bases, with 15 bases between. This CDR3 contains 14 residues. CDR3 nucleotides: TGTGCCAGCCATGGGGGGGAGGGTAACACTGAAGCTTTCTTT. It encodes CASHGGEGNTEAFF.

This clonotype was recorded at least ten times. V gene TRBV7-6 combines with J gene TRBJ2-3; TRBD2 matches at 11 bases. CDR3 length equals 15 residues. Germline CDR1 and CDR2: SGHVS and FNYEAQ. The V segment lost 7 bases and the J segment 0 bases; nucleotides outside the gene matches: 3. The CDR3 DNA follows: TGTGCCAGCACACTAGCGGGGGCTAGCACAGATACGCAGTATTTT. Residues: CASTLAGASTDTQYF.

This clonotype was recorded a few times. This sequence joins TRBV7-8 and TRBJ2-1; TRBD1 agrees at 7 bases. This CDR3 contains 16 residues. Trimming took 7 bases from V and 4 from J; bases not matched to a gene: 13. In germline, CDR1 is SGHVS, CDR2 FQNEAQ. DNA for the CDR3: TGTGCCAGCACCCCCGGTCCGGACAGGAGTTACAATGAGCAGTTCTTC. This sequence encodes CASTPGPDRSYNEQFF.